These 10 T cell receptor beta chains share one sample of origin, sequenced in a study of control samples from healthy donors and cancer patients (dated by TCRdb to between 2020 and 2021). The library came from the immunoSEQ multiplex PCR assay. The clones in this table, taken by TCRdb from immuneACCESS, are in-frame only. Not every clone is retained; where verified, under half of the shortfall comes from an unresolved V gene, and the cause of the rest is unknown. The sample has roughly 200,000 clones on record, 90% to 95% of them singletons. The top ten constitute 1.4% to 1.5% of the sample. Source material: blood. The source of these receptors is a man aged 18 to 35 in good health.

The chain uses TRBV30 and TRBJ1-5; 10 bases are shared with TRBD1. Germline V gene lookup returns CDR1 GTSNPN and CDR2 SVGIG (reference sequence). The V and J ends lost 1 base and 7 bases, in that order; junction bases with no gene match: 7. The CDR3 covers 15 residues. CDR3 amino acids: CAWSAGQGVSQPQHF. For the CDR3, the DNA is TGTGCCTGGAGTGCCGGACAGGGGGTAAGCCAGCCCCAGCATTTT.

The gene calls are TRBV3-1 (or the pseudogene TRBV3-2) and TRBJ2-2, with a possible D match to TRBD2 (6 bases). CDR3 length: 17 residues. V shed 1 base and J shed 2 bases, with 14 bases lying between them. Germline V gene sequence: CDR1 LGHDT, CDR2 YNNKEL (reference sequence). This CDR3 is CASSQVMRGANTGELFF. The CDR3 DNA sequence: TGTGCCAGCAGCCAAGTTATGCGGGGCGCCAACACCGGGGAGCTGTTTTTT.

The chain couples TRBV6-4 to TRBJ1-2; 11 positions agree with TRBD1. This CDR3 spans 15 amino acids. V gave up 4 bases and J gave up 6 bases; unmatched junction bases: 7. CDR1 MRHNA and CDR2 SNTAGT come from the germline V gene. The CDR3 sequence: CASSVLPGQGDGYTF. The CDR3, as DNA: TGTGCCAGCAGTGTACTCCCGGGACAGGGGGATGGCTACACCTTC.

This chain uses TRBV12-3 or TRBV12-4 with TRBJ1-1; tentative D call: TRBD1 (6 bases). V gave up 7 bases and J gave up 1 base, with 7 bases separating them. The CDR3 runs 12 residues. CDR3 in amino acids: CASTGANTEAFF. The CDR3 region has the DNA TGTGCCAGCACGGGGGCGAACACTGAAGCTTTCTTT.

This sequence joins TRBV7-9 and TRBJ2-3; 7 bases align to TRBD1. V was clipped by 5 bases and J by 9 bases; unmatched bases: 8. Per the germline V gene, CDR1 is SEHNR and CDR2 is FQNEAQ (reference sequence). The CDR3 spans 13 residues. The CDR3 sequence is CASSPTDRETQYF. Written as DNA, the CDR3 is TGTGCCAGCAGCCCCACCGACAGGGAAACGCAGTATTTT.

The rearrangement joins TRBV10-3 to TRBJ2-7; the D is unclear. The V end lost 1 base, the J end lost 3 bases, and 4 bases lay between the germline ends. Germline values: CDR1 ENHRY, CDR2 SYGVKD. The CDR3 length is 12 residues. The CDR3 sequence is CAISELRYEQYF. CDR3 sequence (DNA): TGTGCCATCAGTGAGTTACGCTACGAGCAGTACTTC.

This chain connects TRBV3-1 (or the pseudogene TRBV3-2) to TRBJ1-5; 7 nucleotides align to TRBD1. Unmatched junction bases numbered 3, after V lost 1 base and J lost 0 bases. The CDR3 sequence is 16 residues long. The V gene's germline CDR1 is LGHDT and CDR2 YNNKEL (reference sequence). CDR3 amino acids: CASSQGGQLSNQPQHF. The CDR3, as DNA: TGTGCCAGCAGCCAAGGGGGACAGCTTAGCAATCAGCCCCAGCATTTT.

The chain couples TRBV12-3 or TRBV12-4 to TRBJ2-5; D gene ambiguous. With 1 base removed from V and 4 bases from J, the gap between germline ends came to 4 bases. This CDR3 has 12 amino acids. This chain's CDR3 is CASSLGRETQYF. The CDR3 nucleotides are TGTGCCAGCAGTTTAGGTCGAGAGACCCAGTACTTC.

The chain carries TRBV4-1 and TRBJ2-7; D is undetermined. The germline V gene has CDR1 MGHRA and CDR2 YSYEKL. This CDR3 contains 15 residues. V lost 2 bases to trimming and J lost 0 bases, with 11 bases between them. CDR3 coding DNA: TGCGCCAGCAGCCAACTACATATTACCTCCTACGAGCAGTACTTC. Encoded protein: CASSQLHITSYEQYF.

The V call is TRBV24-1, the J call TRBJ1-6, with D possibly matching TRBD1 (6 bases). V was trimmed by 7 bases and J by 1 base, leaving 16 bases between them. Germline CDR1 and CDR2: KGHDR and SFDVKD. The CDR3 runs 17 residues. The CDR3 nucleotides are TGTGCCACCAGCCCAGGGGACACCTATTCCTATAATTCACCCCTCCACTTT. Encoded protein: CATSPGDTYSYNSPLHF.